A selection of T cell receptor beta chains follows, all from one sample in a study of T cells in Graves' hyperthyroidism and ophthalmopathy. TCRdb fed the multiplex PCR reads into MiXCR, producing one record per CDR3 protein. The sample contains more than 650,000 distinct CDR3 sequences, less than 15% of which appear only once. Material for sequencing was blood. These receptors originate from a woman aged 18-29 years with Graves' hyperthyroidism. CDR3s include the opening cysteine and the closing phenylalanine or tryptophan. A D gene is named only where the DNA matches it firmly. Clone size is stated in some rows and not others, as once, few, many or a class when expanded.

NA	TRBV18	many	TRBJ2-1	CASSLSTEYNEQFF	TGTGCCAGCTCACTTTCGACAGAGTACAATGAGCAGTTCTTC
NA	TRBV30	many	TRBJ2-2	CAWSRTYRAGTGELFF	TGTGCCTGGAGCAGGACGTATCGGGCAGGCACCGGGGAGCTGTTTTTT
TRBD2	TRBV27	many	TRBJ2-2	CASVGLAGTGELFF	TGTGCCAGCGTGGGACTAGCGGGTACCGGGGAGCTGTTTTTT
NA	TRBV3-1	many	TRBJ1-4	CASSPVLRANEKLFF	TGTGCCAGCAGCCCCGTCTTACGTGCGAATGAAAAACTGTTTTTT
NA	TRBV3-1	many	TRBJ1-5	CASSQGGAYNQPQHF	TGTGCCAGCAGCCAAGGGGGGGCTTATAATCAGCCCCAGCATTTT
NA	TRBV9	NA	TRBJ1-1	CASSPLDLPTEAFF	TGTGCCAGCAGCCCCCTTGATCTTCCCACTGAAGCTTTCTTT
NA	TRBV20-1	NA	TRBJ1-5	CSAPRGNQPQHF	TGCAGTGCTCCCCGCGGAAATCAGCCCCAGCATTTT
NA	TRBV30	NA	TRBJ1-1	CAWSVRPPYTEAFF	TGTGCCTGGAGTGTACGACCGCCCTACACTGAAGCTTTCTTT
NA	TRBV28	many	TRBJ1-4	CASSPGQMANEKLFF	TGTGCCAGCAGTCCCGGACAGATGGCTAATGAAAAACTGTTTTTT
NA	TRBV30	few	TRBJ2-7	CAWSVGGSYYEQYF	TGTGCCTGGAGTGTTGGAGGTTCTTACTACGAGCAGTACTTC
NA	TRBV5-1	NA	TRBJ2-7	CASSLDRGYSYEQYF	TGCGCCAGCAGCTTGGACAGAGGGTACTCCTACGAGCAGTACTTC
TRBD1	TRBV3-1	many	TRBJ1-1	CASSQLGQGATEAFF	TGTGCCAGCAGCCAATTAGGACAGGGGGCCACTGAAGCTTTCTTT
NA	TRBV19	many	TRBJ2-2	CASSQRAPGELFF	TGTGCCAGTAGCCAGCGGGCCCCCGGGGAACTGTTTTTT
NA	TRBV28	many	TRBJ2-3	CASSLYAEVYTDTQYF	TGTGCCAGCAGTTTGTATGCGGAGGTTTACACAGATACGCAGTATTTT
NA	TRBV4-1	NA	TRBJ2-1	CASSSGGPSSYNEQFF	TGCGCCAGCAGCTCAGGAGGCCCGAGCTCCTACAATGAGCAGTTCTTC
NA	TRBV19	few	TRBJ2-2	CASSDYGPLLGELFF	TGTGCCAGTAGTGACTATGGACCCCTCCTCGGGGAGCTGTTTTTT
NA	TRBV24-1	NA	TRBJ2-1	CATSQAGYSYNEQFF	TGTGCCACCAGCCAGGCGGGTTACTCCTACAATGAGCAGTTCTTC
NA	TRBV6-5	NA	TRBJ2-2	CASSYSGQNTGELFF	TGTGCCAGCAGTTACTCAGGACAGAACACCGGGGAGCTGTTTTTT
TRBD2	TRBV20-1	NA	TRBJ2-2	CSARWEGTGELFF	TGCAGCGCCCGATGGGAGGGCACCGGGGAGCTGTTTTTT
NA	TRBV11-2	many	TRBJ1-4	CASSLSSGNEKLFF	TGTGCCAGCAGCTTATCGTCCGGCAATGAAAAACTGTTTTTT
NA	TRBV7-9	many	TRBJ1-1	CASSLYPGDTEAFF	TGTGCCAGCAGCTTATATCCAGGGGACACTGAAGCTTTCTTT
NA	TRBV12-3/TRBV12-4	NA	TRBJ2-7	CASSLAARPHFGQYF	TGTGCCAGCAGTTTAGCGGCACGTCCTCATTTCGGGCAGTACTTC
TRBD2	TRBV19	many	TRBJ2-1	CASRGTSAYNEQFF	TGTGCCAGTAGAGGGACTAGCGCATACAATGAGCAGTTCTTC
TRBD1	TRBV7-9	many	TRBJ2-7	CAATGTANSYEQYF	TGTGCCGCCACCGGGACAGCAAACTCCTACGAGCAGTACTTC
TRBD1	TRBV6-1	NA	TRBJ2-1	CASSELQGLGYNEQFF	TGTGCCAGCAGTGAACTACAGGGGTTGGGCTACAATGAGCAGTTCTTC
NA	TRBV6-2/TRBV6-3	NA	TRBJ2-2	CASSDPRGGELFF	TGTGCCAGCAGCGACCCGCGAGGCGGGGAGCTGTTTTTT
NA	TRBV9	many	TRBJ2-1	CASSYNTGAPDNEQFF	TGTGCCAGCAGCTACAATACGGGGGCCCCAGATAATGAGCAGTTCTTC
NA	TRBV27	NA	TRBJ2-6	CASTTVGSGANVLTF	TGTGCCAGCACCACAGTTGGGTCTGGGGCCAACGTCCTGACTTTC
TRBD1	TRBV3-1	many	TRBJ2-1	CASSPPRHRGEGNEQFF	TGTGCCAGCAGCCCCCCCCGTCACAGGGGTGAGGGCAATGAGCAGTTCTTC
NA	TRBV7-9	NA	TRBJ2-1	CASSFMEFF	TGTGCCAGCAGCTTTATGGAGTTCTTC
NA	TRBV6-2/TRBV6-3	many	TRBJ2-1	CASSYWPVPPNEQFF	TGTGCCAGCAGTTATTGGCCTGTTCCCCCCAATGAGCAGTTCTTC
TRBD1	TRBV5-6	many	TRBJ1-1	CASSPLTGGASEAFF	TGTGCCAGCAGCCCACTGACAGGGGGCGCCTCTGAAGCTTTCTTT
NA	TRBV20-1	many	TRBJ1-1	CSASPSAPHGTEAFF	TGCAGTGCTTCTCCCTCGGCACCCCATGGTACTGAAGCTTTCTTT